This TCR beta chain was recorded in a study of T cell responses to AZD1222 COVID-19 vaccine. Study observations and caveats: In all cases, repertoires were sampled only after the peak T cell response. Of spike-specific TCRs, nearly half reportedly target regions left unmutated in variants. The donor group comprised mostly white British people and more females; the analysis possibly underestimated clonal diversity. Increases in Spike-specific TCR breadth and depth were seen after two AZD1222 doses.

Only in-frame clones appear in the TCRdb table, and some are missing; sequencing was by immunoSEQ multiplex PCR. The table has 120,000 to 150,000 clones, 88% seen once; the top ten hold 3% to 4%. The germline V gene has CDR1 SGHDN and CDR2 FVKESK. Trimming took 0 bases from V and 8 from J, leaving 16 bases between them. The CDR3 runs to 15 residues. Of note for this clone: As yet, its antigen is unknown.

Sample: peripheral blood, taken on day 0 of MenACWY control vaccination. This receptor was identified in an adult in good health. The genes are TRBV14 and TRBJ1-2; maybe TRBD1 (6 bases). The CDR3 region is CASSQDLWGRGGYTF. In DNA, the CDR3 is TGTGCCAGCAGCCAAGACCTATGGGGGCGTGGGGGCTACACCTTC.